This T cell receptor (beta chain) originates from a study of blood T cells in healthy people across ages. This clonotype was observed a handful of times. Its antigen is currently unknown. CDR1 is MNHEY and CDR2 is SVGEGT in the germline V gene. The CDR3 has 20 amino acids. V lost 2 bases to trimming and J lost 4 bases, with 27 bases between them. Study observations and caveats: Researchers deemed the diversity estimates from one million T cells underestimates.

Primers used in a second PCR of about 6 to 11 cycles were a sample-barcoded 5' primer and a J-beta primer mix. At least 3 million CDR3-containing paired-end reads were obtained per sample. From the 5' RACE reads, TCRdb called clonotypes with MiXCR, one entry per CDR3 protein. This table has under 800,000 distinct CDR3 sequences, roughly 41% appearing once. This receptor was obtained from a woman in her sixties in good health. The sample comprised blood. The J gene is TRBJ2-1, the V gene TRBV6-2 or TRBV6-3, with a possible D match to TRBD1 (7 bases). In DNA, the CDR3 is TGTGCCAGCAGTTACCCCTGGGCAGGGACAGTTGGAGGGACGTACAATGAGCAGTTCTTC. It codes for CASSYPWAGTVGGTYNEQFF.